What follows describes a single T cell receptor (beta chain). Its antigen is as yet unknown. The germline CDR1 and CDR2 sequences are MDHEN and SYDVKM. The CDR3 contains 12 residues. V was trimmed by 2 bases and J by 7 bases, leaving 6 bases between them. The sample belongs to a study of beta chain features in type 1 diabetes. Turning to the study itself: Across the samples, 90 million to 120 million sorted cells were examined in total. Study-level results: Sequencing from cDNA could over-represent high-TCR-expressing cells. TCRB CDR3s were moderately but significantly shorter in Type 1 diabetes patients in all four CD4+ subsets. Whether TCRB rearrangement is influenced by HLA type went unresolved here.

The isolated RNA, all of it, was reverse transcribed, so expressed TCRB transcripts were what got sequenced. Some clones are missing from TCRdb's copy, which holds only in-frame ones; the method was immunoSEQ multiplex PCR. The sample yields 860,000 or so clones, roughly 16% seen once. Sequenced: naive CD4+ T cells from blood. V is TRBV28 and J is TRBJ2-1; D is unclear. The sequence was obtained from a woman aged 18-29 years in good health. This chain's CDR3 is CASSLAWNEQFF. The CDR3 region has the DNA TGTGCCAGCAGTTTAGCGTGGAATGAGCAGTTCTTC.